A selection of T cell receptor beta chains follows, all from one sample in a study of shared clonotypes between healthy human individuals. Using immunoSEQ multiplex PCR, the repertoire was profiled, and TCRdb retains in-frame clones only, with some absent. The repertoire holds roughly 480,000 clones, with 70% to 80% as singletons. Material for sequencing was PBMCs. These receptors came from a woman in her thirties or forties in good health. Some clones in this sample may be carry-over from other donors' samples. Both conserved end residues are part of each CDR3. The D gene is left open where the match is weak. Size tells how often a clone was seen (once, few, many) or the class of an expanded clone, and some rows leave it out.

V gene	clone size	J gene	D gene	CDR3 protein	CDR3 DNA
TRBV18	-	TRBJ2-7	TRBD1	CASSPITTGGGYEQYF	TGTGCCAGCTCACCCATCACGACAGGGGGCGGTTACGAGCAGTACTTC
TRBV2	-	TRBJ2-7	TRBD2	CASSRLPTSGPHF	TGTGCCAGCAGTCGCCTCCCCACTAGCGGCCCACACTTC
TRBV11-3	-	TRBJ2-1	-	CASSLRPANEQFF	TGTGCCAGCAGCCTTAGGCCAGCAAATGAGCAGTTCTTC
TRBV2	many	TRBJ2-3	-	CASGDLQYTDTQYF	TGTGCCAGCGGGGACTTACAGTACACAGATACGCAGTATTTT
TRBV15	-	TRBJ2-1	TRBD2	CATSSSSGRGEQFF	TGTGCCACCAGCAGTAGTAGCGGGAGGGGTGAGCAGTTCTTC
TRBV5-4	once	TRBJ2-3	TRBD2	CASSLISGTEDTQYF	TGTGCCAGCAGCCTAATTAGCGGGACCGAAGATACGCAGTATTTT
TRBV5-5	-	TRBJ1-1	TRBD1	CASSFGQVNTEAFF	TGTGCCAGCAGCTTCGGACAGGTCAACACTGAAGCTTTCTTT
TRBV11-1	-	TRBJ1-6	TRBD1	CASSPRTGYRNSPLHF	TGTGCCAGCAGCCCACGGACAGGGTATCGTAATTCACCCCTCCACTTT
TRBV5-1	-	TRBJ2-5	-	CASSFDSQETQYF	TGCGCCAGCAGCTTCGACTCGCAAGAGACCCAGTACTTC
TRBV19	-	TRBJ2-1	-	CASSIISGEQFF	TGTGCCAGTAGTATTATCTCAGGCGAGCAGTTCTTC